The 12 T cell receptor beta chains reported below all come from one sample, sequenced in a study of blood T cell repertoires in COVID-19 (dated by TCRdb to 2020 to 2022). The library came from the immunoSEQ multiplex PCR assay. TCRdb re-hosts the immuneACCESS table, in-frame sequences only. Its copies lack some clones; in the studies checked, an unresolved V gene accounts for under half of them, and the cause for the rest is not known. Across this sample there are about 200,000 clones, with approximately 89% seen only once. The ten most abundant clones make up around 4% of the sample. Sequencing input: PBMCs or T cells enriched from blood (not recorded which). The source of these receptors is a woman aged 25 to 39 with acute COVID-19.

V and J are TRBV30 and TRBJ1-1, with no clear D. Germline V gene data show CDR1 as GTSNPN and CDR2 as SVGIG (reference sequence). This CDR3 has 13 amino acids. V gave up 2 bases and J gave up 6 bases, with 13 bases separating them. The DNA for the CDR3 is TGTGCCTGGAGTAGACCGGGTATCCCTGAAGCTTTCTTT. Its protein product is CAWSRPGIPEAFF.

V and J are TRBV4-1 and TRBJ1-5; 8 bases are a match to TRBD1. V lost 0 bases, J lost 6 bases, and 7 bases stayed unmatched. Per the germline V gene, CDR1 is MGHRA and CDR2 is YSYEKL. The CDR3 sequence is 16 residues long. CDR3 sequence: CASSQDGTGIGQPQHF. DNA for the CDR3: TGCGCCAGCAGCCAAGATGGGACAGGCATAGGTCAGCCCCAGCATTTT.

The CDR3 protein is CASSRAQADYGYTF. The CDR3, as DNA: TGTGCCAGCAGTCGTGCGCAGGCTGACTATGGCTACACCTTC. V gene TRBV13 combines with J gene TRBJ1-2, with D uncertain. V lost 6 bases and J lost 3, with 14 bases in between. The CDR3 is 14 amino acids. Germline loops: CDR1 PRHDT, CDR2 FYEKMQ (reference sequence).

Only one count was recorded for this clone. The gene calls are TRBV19 and TRBJ1-5, with a possible D match to TRBD1 (6 bases). The CDR3 covers 14 residues. Germline V gene data show CDR1 as LNHDA and CDR2 as SQIVND (reference sequence). V was shortened by 6 bases and J by 7 bases, with 16 bases between the two germline ends. Here the CDR3 reads CASSLQGKGQPQHF. The DNA of the CDR3 is TGTGCCAGTAGCCTACAGGGAAAGGGACAGCCCCAGCATTTT.

In nucleotides, the CDR3 is TGCGCCAGCAGCCAACCGACAGAGCCTAACTATGGCTACACCTTC. Encoded protein: CASSQPTEPNYGYTF. This chain uses TRBV4-1 with TRBJ1-2; TRBD1 might be the D (5 bases). The CDR3 totals 15 residues. Germline V gene lookup returns CDR1 MGHRA and CDR2 YSYEKL. The V gene lost 2 bases and the J gene lost 0 bases, with 10 bases spanning the gap.

The rearrangement joins TRBV6-2 or TRBV6-3 to TRBJ2-7, with 9 nucleotides matching TRBD1. This CDR3 has 14 residues. V lost 5 bases and J lost 2; bases outside the gene matches: 4. Germline CDR1 is MNHEY and CDR2 is SVGEGT. CDR3: CASSRTGEAYEQYF. CDR3 sequence (DNA): TGTGCCAGCAGTAGGACAGGGGAGGCCTACGAGCAGTACTTC.

The chain is built from TRBV7-2 and TRBJ1-2; 7 bases agree with TRBD1. Per germline, CDR1 SGHTA and CDR2 FQGNSA. The ends lost 5 bases at V and 6 bases at J; junction bases unmatched: 15. The CDR3 runs 16 residues. The CDR3 nucleotides are TGTGCCAGCAGCCCCCATCCGGGACAGATGGCGCATGGCTACACCTTC. This translates into CASSPHPGQMAHGYTF.

There are a few counts of this clone. The chain employs TRBV12-3 or TRBV12-4 and TRBJ1-3; no firm D call. This CDR3 has 13 residues. V lost 7 bases, J lost 0 bases, and 7 bases lay in between. CDR3 residues: CASILFSGNTIYF. The CDR3 DNA follows: TGTGCCAGCATTCTCTTCTCTGGAAACACCATATATTTT.

The gene calls are TRBV2 and TRBJ2-7; TRBD1 aligns across 7 bases. Trimming at V came to 11 bases and at J to 3 bases, leaving 16 bases not matched to a gene. The CDR3 runs 15 residues. Germline V gene lookup returns CDR1 SNHLY and CDR2 FYNNEI. CDR3 DNA: TGTGCCGTCAGGGGACGGGACAGCGCATTCTACGAGCAGTACTTC. Protein product: CAVRGRDSAFYEQYF.

This chain uses TRBV4-3 with TRBJ1-4; D remains unclear. Germline loops: CDR1 LGHNA, CDR2 YSLEER. V was trimmed by 0 bases and J by 15 bases, leaving 23 bases between them. The CDR3 sequence is 16 residues long. The CDR3 DNA sequence: TGCGCCAGCAGCCAAGAAGTCGGGCTTGGAGGGCCTACCGTGTTTTTT. This encodes CASSQEVGLGGPTVFF.

This clone occurred a few times. The chain is built from TRBV10-1 and TRBJ1-2; D perhaps matches TRBD1 (5 bases). V was pared by 5 bases and J by 4 bases, with 11 bases between. This CDR3 comprises 13 residues. The germline V gene encodes CDR1 WNHNN and CDR2 SYGVQD (reference sequence). The CDR3 loop is CASSPGFGYGYTF. CDR3 nucleotide sequence: TGCGCCAGCAGTCCAGGGTTCGGCTATGGCTACACCTTC.

CDR3 residues: CASSLGRGYGANVLTF. For the CDR3, the DNA is TGTGCCAGCAGCCTCGGGAGGGGGTACGGGGCCAACGTCCTGACTTTC. The chain has TRBV9 and TRBJ2-6; 8 bases line up with TRBD2. The V gene's germline CDR1 is SGDLS and CDR2 YYNGEE. The CDR3 spans 16 residues. J was trimmed by 4 bases and V by 4 bases; bases with no gene match: 7.